The 19 T cell receptor beta chains below all came from one sample that was sequenced in a study of identical twins. TCRdb re-derived calls from the 5' RACE reads in MiXCR, one entry per CDR3 protein. Here the sample spans roughly 710,000 distinct CDR3 sequences, 6% to 6.5% being singletons. The sequenced sample consisted of naive T cells sorted from blood. Receptors originate from a man between 18 and 35 years old in good health.

This clonotype was detected a few times. DNA of the CDR3: TGTGCCAGCAGCTACCTCCGGGGGCTGTGGAATGAGCAGTTCTTC. The encoded protein is CASSYLRGLWNEQFF. The rearrangement uses TRBV11-2 and TRBJ2-1, with D possibly being TRBD1 or TRBD2 (6 bases each). Trimming removed 4 bases at V and 7 bases at J, with 17 bases between. CDR3 length equals 15 residues. CDR1 and CDR2 (germline): SGHAT, FQNNGV. The full variable domain, completed using reference TRBV11-2 and TRBJ2-1, is EAGVAQSPRYKIIEKRQSVAFWCNPISGHATLYWYQQILGQGPKLLIQFQNNGVVDDSQLPKDRFSAERLKGVDSTLKIQPAKLEDSAVYLCASSYLRGLWNEQFFGPGTRLTVL.

This clonotype was detected many times. The chain uses TRBV20-1 and TRBJ1-5; 8 nucleotides align to TRBD1. The germline V gene encodes CDR1 DFQATT and CDR2 SNEGSKA (reference sequence). Germline trimming cut 2 bases from V and 0 bases from J; bases unmatched to any gene: 0. This CDR3 region has 14 residues. CDR3 protein: CSARTGGSNQPQHF. CDR3 sequence (DNA): TGCAGTGCTAGAACAGGGGGTAGCAATCAGCCCCAGCATTTT.

This chain connects TRBV20-1 to TRBJ2-1, with D perhaps matching TRBD2 (5 bases). Germline V gives CDR1 DFQATT, CDR2 SNEGSKA (reference sequence). CDR3 length: 12 amino acids. The ends were cut back, 4 bases at V and 7 bases at J, with 11 bases in the middle. The CDR3 nucleotides read TGCAGTGCTATGTCCGGACTTAATGAGCAGTTCTTC. Translating gives CSAMSGLNEQFF.

This clonotype was detected only a few times. V and J are TRBV11-2 and TRBJ2-1; no definite D call. The germline CDR1 and CDR2 sequences are SGHAT and FQNNGV. CDR3 length: 12 residues. V was cut by 5 bases and J by 5 bases, with 7 bases left in between. CDR3 bases: TGTGCCAGCAGCCCTCACAACAATGAGCAGTTCTTC. It specifies CASSPHNNEQFF.

This clonotype was observed a few times. The chain employs TRBV15 and TRBJ1-1; tentative D call: TRBD1 (5 bases). Trimming cost V 3 bases and J 4 bases, with 15 bases left between them. Germline V CDR1 and CDR2: LNHNV, YYDKDF (reference sequence). The CDR3 is made up of 15 amino acids. CDR3 in amino acids: CATSSAGRRSTEAFF. CDR3 sequence (DNA): TGTGCCACCAGCAGCGCGGGACGTCGGAGCACTGAAGCTTTCTTT.

This clonotype has at least ten counts. The genes are TRBV7-9 and TRBJ1-2; D possibly corresponds to TRBD1 (5 bases). The germline V gene has CDR1 SEHNR and CDR2 FQNEAQ (reference sequence). Between the trimmed V and J ends, which lost 1 base and 4 bases, there was a span of 16 bases. This CDR3 is built from 16 residues. DNA of the CDR3: TGTGCCAGCAGCTTAGTCGGGGGACCCGGCTTCTATGGCTACACCTTC. Translating it yields CASSLVGGPGFYGYTF. The variable domain in full, completed from reference TRBV7-9 and TRBJ1-2, reads DTGVSQNPRHKITKRGQNVTFRCDPISEHNRLYWYRQTLGQGPEFLTYFQNEAQLEKSRLLSDRFSAERPKGSFSTLEIQRTEQGDSAMYLCASSLVGGPGFYGYTFGSGTRLTVV.

This clonotype occurred many times. V and J are TRBV27 and TRBJ2-7; 8 bases map to TRBD1. CDR1 and CDR2 (germline): MNHEY, SMNVEV (reference sequence). The V and J ends lost 4 bases and 3 bases, in that order; junction bases with no gene match: 5. The CDR3 runs 14 residues. This chain's CDR3 is CASSSQGAGYEQYF. CDR3 nucleotide sequence: TGTGCCAGCAGTTCCCAGGGGGCGGGCTACGAGCAGTACTTC.

There are many counts of this clonotype. This chain uses TRBV10-3 with TRBJ2-1; the D gene is possibly TRBD1 (5 bases). CDR1 and CDR2 from the germline V gene are ENHRY and SYGVKD. Trimming removed 6 bases from V and 7 bases from J, with 22 bases in between. This CDR3 contains 16 residues. In DNA form, the CDR3 reads TGTGCCATCAGAGGGGCAGGCGTTGAGGCGACGAATGAGCAGTTCTTC. Translation gives CAIRGAGVEATNEQFF.

V is TRBV29-1 and J is TRBJ1-3; unclear D gene. Germline CDR1 reads SQVTM; CDR2 reads ANQGSEA. The CDR3 consists of 14 residues. The germline V and J ends were trimmed by 7 bases and 4 bases, with 17 bases remaining between them. The CDR3 loop reads CSASDAYKGNTIYF. CDR3 DNA sequence: TGCAGCGCCTCCGACGCGTACAAAGGAAACACCATATATTTT.

In this sample, this clonotype turned up once. A read error may explain this, as a much larger clone is one base away. The chain uses TRBV29-1 and TRBJ1-1; D is perhaps TRBD1 (6 bases). Looked up from germline, CDR1 is SQVTM and CDR2 is ANQGSEA. The CDR3 sequence is 13 residues long. This chain's CDR3 is CSARGSGNTEVFF. Here the CDR3 DNA reads TGCAGCGCGAGGGGGAGTGGAAACACTGAAGTTTTCTTT.

The chain employs TRBV3-1 and TRBJ1-4, with no clear D. The germline CDR1 and CDR2 sequences are LGHDT and YNNKEL (reference sequence). This CDR3 is built from 14 residues. Trimming removed 1 base from V and 8 bases from J, with 11 bases in between. CDR3 region: CASSQGQFQEKLFF. DNA of the CDR3: TGTGCCAGCAGCCAAGGGCAATTCCAGGAAAAACTGTTTTTT.

This clonotype was seen a few times. The CDR3 DNA reads TGTGCCTGGAGTGTAGGGGCAGGGGCGGAGACCCAGTACTTC. Translated: CAWSVGAGAETQYF. The J gene is TRBJ2-5, the V gene TRBV30; D might be TRBD1 (6 bases). Trimming removed 0 bases at V and 5 bases at J, with 13 bases between. CDR3 length: 14 amino acids. CDR1 is GTSNPN and CDR2 is SVGIG in the germline V gene (reference sequence). Filled out from reference TRBV30 and TRBJ2-5, the complete variable domain reads SQTIHQWPATLVQPVGSPLSLECTVEGTSNPNLYWYRQAAGRGLQLLFYSVGIGQISSEVPQNLSASRPQDRQFILSSKKLLLSDSGFYLCAWSVGAGAETQYFGPGTRLLVL.

The rearrangement uses TRBV24-1 and TRBJ1-2; a weak D match, TRBD1 (6 bases). V dropped 3 bases and J dropped 4 bases, with 17 bases sitting between them. CDR1 and CDR2 (germline): KGHDR, SFDVKD. This CDR3 has 16 residues. Here the CDR3 DNA reads TGTGCCACCAGTGATGTACCGGGACACGAGTTCTATGGCTACACCTTC. It translates to CATSDVPGHEFYGYTF.

The chain combines TRBV7-9 with TRBJ1-1, with TRBD1 matching 9 bases. The CDR3 consists of 15 residues. V shed 4 bases and J 4 bases; nucleotides not matched to a gene: 7. Germline V lookup: CDR1 SEHNR, CDR2 FQNEAQ (reference sequence). CDR3 in amino acids: CASSSDRGGGTEAFF. The CDR3 coding sequence is TGTGCCAGCAGCTCGGACAGGGGAGGGGGCACTGAAGCTTTCTTT.

The rearrangement uses TRBV4-3 and TRBJ1-6; the match to TRBD1 covers 8 bases. The CDR3 length is 14 residues. Germline V gene lookup returns CDR1 LGHNA and CDR2 YSLEER. Trimming cost V 8 bases and J 7 bases; bases outside gene matches: 7. CDR3 in DNA: TGCGCCAGCGCCCAGGGGGCATTCAATTCACCCCTCCACTTT. Encoded protein: CASAQGAFNSPLHF.

This clonotype was counted only a few times. V usage is TRBV7-9 and J usage is TRBJ1-1; possible D gene TRBD1, 6 bases. CDR1 is SEHNR and CDR2 is FQNEAQ in the germline V gene (reference sequence). The length of the CDR3 is 14 residues. The V gene lost 5 bases and the J gene lost 6 bases, with 16 bases spanning the gap. CDR3 in amino acids: CASSVRGPGAEAFF. DNA of the CDR3: TGTGCCAGCAGCGTACGGGGGCCAGGGGCTGAAGCTTTCTTT. Full variable domain (missing parts from reference TRBV7-9 and TRBJ1-1): DTGVSQNPRHKITKRGQNVTFRCDPISEHNRLYWYRQTLGQGPEFLTYFQNEAQLEKSRLLSDRFSAERPKGSFSTLEIQRTEQGDSAMYLCASSVRGPGAEAFFGQGTRLTVV.

This clonotype was detected many times. The chain is built from TRBV7-2 and TRBJ2-5; TRBD1 matches at 8 bases. Germline V gene data show CDR1 as SGHTA and CDR2 as FQGNSA. The CDR3 extends over 15 amino acids. V shed 1 base and J 5 bases; nucleotides not matched to a gene: 6. The CDR3 DNA reads as TGTGCCAGCAGCTTAGGTCCAGGGGGCCTGGAGACCCAGTACTTC. Translation gives CASSLGPGGLETQYF.

This clonotype was observed many times. The rearrangement joins TRBV12-3 or TRBV12-4 to TRBJ1-1; 10 bases fit TRBD1. This CDR3 is built from 14 residues. After removal of 6 bases from V and 6 bases from J, the junction contained 7 bases not matched to a gene. CDR3 DNA sequence: TGTGCCAGCAGACTCGACAGGGGGCTCGCTGAAGCTTTCTTT. It is translated as CASRLDRGLAEAFF.

The sample holds a few counts of this clonotype. J is TRBJ1-2 and V is TRBV3-1; D unclear. Germline V gene data show CDR1 as LGHDT and CDR2 as YNNKEL (reference sequence). The CDR3 is 16 amino acids. V shed 0 bases and J shed 1 base, with 12 bases lying between them. The CDR3 region has the DNA TGTGCCAGCAGCCAAGAAACTCGCCAGTTTAACTATGGCTACACCTTC. Its protein is CASSQETRQFNYGYTF.